The entry below gives a single TCR beta chain sequence along with its context. Its target is unknown. This record comes from a study of vaccination and CD4 T cells after COVID-19. Treatment given: approximately nine-day PBMC culture with coronavirus spike peptide pools or control peptides (ViraFEST assay). Peptide pools at about 9.7 ug/ml and IL-2 at 8.5 to 10 IU/ml were added to cultures of a few million PBMCs per well. Sequenced with the Oncomine TCR Beta short-read assay was DNA taken from cultured CD4+ T cells. TCRdb called the PCR reads again in MiXCR, with one record for every CDR3 protein. The data contain about 17,000 distinct CDR3 sequences, about 46% of them seen just once; the ten biggest clones take up approximately 7%. CDR3 length equals 15 residues. CDR1 and CDR2 (germline): SGHRS, YFSETQ. Trimming removed 5 bases at V and 5 bases at J, with 19 bases between.

This specimen was CD4+ T cells from blood, cultured in vitro, taken after SARS-CoV-2 vaccination. This receptor was identified in a human donor who had recovered from COVID-19. V is TRBV5-1 and J is TRBJ2-5; possibly TRBD1 for D (6 bases). In nucleotides, the CDR3 is TGCGCCAGCAGGGAACAACTGGGACACCGGGAGACCCAGTACTTC. Amino acids: CASREQLGHRETQYF.